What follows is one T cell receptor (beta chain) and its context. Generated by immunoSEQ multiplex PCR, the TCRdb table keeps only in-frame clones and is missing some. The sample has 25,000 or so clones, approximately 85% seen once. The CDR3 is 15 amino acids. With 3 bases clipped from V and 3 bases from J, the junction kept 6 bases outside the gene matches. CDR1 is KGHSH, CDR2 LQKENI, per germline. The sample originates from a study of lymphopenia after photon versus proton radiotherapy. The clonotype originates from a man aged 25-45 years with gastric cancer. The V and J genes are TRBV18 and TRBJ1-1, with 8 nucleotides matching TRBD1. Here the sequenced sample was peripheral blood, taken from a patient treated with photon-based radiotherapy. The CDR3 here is CASSPGTGLDTEAFF. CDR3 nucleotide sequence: TGTGCCAGCTCACCCGGGACAGGTTTGGACACTGAAGCTTTCTTT.